Each of the 26 T cell receptor beta chains below was sequenced from the same sample in a study of blood T cell repertoires in COVID-19. Method: immunoSEQ multiplex PCR; TCRdb's copy keeps in-frame clones and lacks some. The repertoire holds 150,000 to 200,000 clones, roughly four fifths seen once, with approximately 14% in the top ten. Input material: peripheral blood. Receptor source: a young man with active or convalescent COVID-19.

The chain uses TRBV6-5 and TRBJ2-7; TRBD2 aligns across 11 bases. Germline V gene data show CDR1 as MNHEY and CDR2 as SVGAGI. V shed 5 bases, J shed 3 bases, and the junction held 3 bases outside the gene matches. The CDR3 totals 14 residues. DNA for the CDR3: TGTGCCAGCAGTCCCGGACTAGCGGGCTACGAGCAGTACTTC. The encoded protein is CASSPGLAGYEQYF.

V is TRBV6-5 and J is TRBJ1-1; maybe TRBD1 (5 bases). CDR1 MNHEY and CDR2 SVGAGI come from the germline V gene. The CDR3 spans 14 residues. V lost 6 bases and J lost 6, with 17 bases in between. In DNA, the CDR3 is TGTGCCAGCAGCCGCGGCCGAATGGGGCCTGAAGCTTTCTTT. Encoded protein: CASSRGRMGPEAFF.

As DNA, the CDR3 is TGTGCCACCAGTGATTTGGCAGGGGGCCTCGGGACCCAGTACTTC. Encoded protein: CATSDLAGGLGTQYF. The V gene is TRBV24-1, the J gene TRBJ2-5; 8 positions match TRBD1. Per germline, CDR1 KGHDR and CDR2 SFDVKD. The CDR3 is made up of 15 amino acids. V lost 0 bases, J lost 7 bases, and 6 bases stayed unmatched.

The gene calls are TRBV19 and TRBJ1-4, with 9 bases aligning to TRBD1. V lost 10 bases, J lost 7 bases, and 7 bases stayed unmatched. This CDR3 region has 13 residues. Germline V lookup: CDR1 LNHDA, CDR2 SQIVND (reference sequence). The chain's CDR3 is CATTGTGLEKLFF. CDR3 coding DNA: TGTGCCACCACCGGGACAGGGCTTGAAAAACTGTTTTTT.

The rearrangement joins TRBV6-2 or TRBV6-3 to TRBJ2-7; TRBD2 matches at 8 bases. CDR1 is MNHEY, CDR2 SVGEGT, per germline. Trimming took 6 bases from V and 4 from J; bases not matched to a gene: 8. CDR3 size: 14 residues. In DNA form, the CDR3 reads TGTGCCAGCAGCCCCAGCGGGGGCAGATACGAGCAGTACGTC. Protein: CASSPSGGRYEQYV.

V is TRBV6-5 and J is TRBJ1-4; tentative D call: TRBD1 (6 bases). V lost 2 bases, J lost 3 bases, and 10 bases lay in between. Per germline, CDR1 MNHEY and CDR2 SVGAGI. The CDR3 totals 15 residues. This chain's CDR3 is CASSYLAGANEKLFF. CDR3 coding DNA: TGTGCCAGCAGTTACCTGGCAGGGGCTAATGAAAAACTGTTTTTT.

The rearrangement links TRBV2 to TRBJ2-7; TRBD2 matches 7 bases. J lost 3 bases, V lost 9 bases, and 8 bases had no gene match. The CDR3 has 13 residues. Germline V gives CDR1 SNHLY, CDR2 FYNNEI. The CDR3 DNA is TGTGCCAGTGAGCGGGAAACAAGCTACGAGCAGTACTTC. It is translated as CASERETSYEQYF.

The chain joins TRBV6-5 to TRBJ2-5, with D perhaps matching TRBD1 (6 bases). Germline assignment: CDR1 MNHEY and CDR2 SVGAGI. This CDR3 is built from 12 residues. Trimming took 6 bases from V and 6 from J, leaving 11 bases between them. CDR3 region: CASRGGAKTQYF. The DNA for the CDR3 is TGTGCCAGCAGAGGGGGAGCAAAGACCCAGTACTTC.

This clone came up once. The gene calls are TRBV6-6 and TRBJ2-3; 10 bases map to TRBD2. The V segment lost 5 bases and the J segment 4 bases; nucleotides outside the gene matches: 12. Per the germline V gene, CDR1 is MNHNY and CDR2 is SVGAGI (reference sequence). This CDR3 contains 17 residues. The CDR3 coding sequence is TGTGCCAGCAGTCTCAGAGACCTAGCGGGAGAAGCAGATACGCAGTATTTT. It specifies CASSLRDLAGEADTQYF.

This chain connects TRBV27 to TRBJ1-4; 9 bases match TRBD1. V dropped 6 bases and J dropped 7; count of bases not matched to a gene: 6. Germline V gives CDR1 MNHEY, CDR2 SMNVEV (reference sequence). The CDR3 has 14 residues. The CDR3 protein is CASRLQGAGEKLFF. In DNA form, the CDR3 reads TGTGCCAGCAGATTACAGGGGGCAGGTGAAAAACTGTTTTTT.

The chain uses TRBV27 and TRBJ2-3, with a tentative D call TRBD2 (5 bases). CDR3 size: 13 residues. The germline gives CDR1 MNHEY, CDR2 SMNVEV (reference sequence). Trimming shortened V by 6 bases and J by 3 bases, and 10 bases separated the two germline ends. For the CDR3, the DNA is TGTGCCAGCAGCCCCCGGGAAACAGATACGCAGTATTTT. It codes for CASSPRETDTQYF.

This chain links TRBV5-6 with TRBJ2-2; the D gene is possibly TRBD1 (6 bases). V shed 4 bases and J shed 4 bases, with 14 bases lying between them. This CDR3 region has 15 residues. Germline CDR1 reads SGHDT; CDR2 reads YYEEEE. CDR3 region: CASSVPGTPTGELFF. The CDR3 DNA is TGTGCCAGCAGCGTCCCCGGGACACCCACCGGGGAGCTGTTTTTT.

CDR3 coding DNA: TGTGCCAGCAGCAAGAACCACAGGGTAGGGAATGAAAAACTGTTTTTT. This gives the protein CASSKNHRVGNEKLFF. This chain connects TRBV21-1 to TRBJ1-4; TRBD1 is the table's D call and was not checked against the DNA. TRBV21-1 is a known pseudogene. This CDR3 contains 16 residues.

J is TRBJ1-3 and V is TRBV3-1 (or the pseudogene TRBV3-2); 7 nucleotides match TRBD1. V shed 0 bases, J shed 4 bases, and the junction held 3 bases outside the gene matches. Germline V lookup: CDR1 LGHDT, CDR2 YNNKEL (reference sequence). The CDR3 is 15 amino acids. DNA for the CDR3: TGTGCCAGCAGCCAAGACGACAGGGCAGGAAACACCATATATTTT. This encodes CASSQDDRAGNTIYF.

This clone showed up just once. The chain carries TRBV19 and TRBJ2-1; TRBD1 matches 8 bases. With V trimmed by 1 base and J by 7 bases, 0 bases remained unmatched. Germline lookup yields CDR1 LNHDA and CDR2 SQIVND (reference sequence). The length of the CDR3 is 13 residues. CDR3 in amino acids: CASSIGQGNEQFF. The CDR3 DNA follows: TGTGCCAGTAGTATAGGACAGGGGAATGAGCAGTTCTTC.

The rearrangement uses TRBV10-3 and TRBJ1-5; TRBD1 aligns across 8 bases. V shed 8 bases and J 2 bases; nucleotides not matched to a gene: 2. CDR1 is ENHRY and CDR2 is SYGVKD in the germline V gene. This CDR3 is built from 13 residues. The CDR3 region is CAIGGQGNQPQHF. The CDR3 bases are TGTGCCATCGGGGGACAGGGCAATCAGCCCCAGCATTTT.

This clone has only one observation. The CDR3 loop reads CASSLTAASRTDTQYF. The CDR3 bases are TGCGCCAGCAGCTTGACCGCGGCTAGTCGGACAGATACGCAGTATTTT. V is TRBV5-1 and J is TRBJ2-3; D not resolved. The CDR3 is made up of 16 amino acids. Looked up from germline, CDR1 is SGHRS and CDR2 is YFSETQ. Trimming pared 1 base from V and 3 bases from J, leaving 15 bases between.

V usage is TRBV6-5 and J usage is TRBJ2-5; D might be TRBD1 (5 bases). The CDR3 has 15 amino acids. The germline V gene encodes CDR1 MNHEY and CDR2 SVGAGI. V was shortened by 0 bases and J by 3 bases, with 11 bases between the two germline ends. The DNA of the CDR3 is TGTGCCAGCAGTTACTCGGGGCAGAAAGAAGAGACCCAGTACTTC. It is translated as CASSYSGQKEETQYF.

The rearrangement uses TRBV30 and TRBJ2-5, with 8 bases fitting TRBD2. Germline V gives CDR1 GTSNPN, CDR2 SVGIG (reference sequence). The length of the CDR3 is 15 residues. V lost 0 bases to trimming and J lost 5 bases; unmatched junction nucleotides: 8. CDR3 bases: TGTGCCTGGAGTGTACCAGGCGGGGGGAGGGAGACCCAGTACTTC. This codes for CAWSVPGGGRETQYF.

This clone was counted a few times. The rearrangement joins TRBV5-1 to TRBJ1-2; D is perhaps TRBD1 (6 bases). Trimming cost V 0 bases and J 8 bases, with 17 bases left between them. This CDR3 is 15 amino acids long. CDR1 is SGHRS and CDR2 is YFSETQ in the germline V gene. Written as DNA, the CDR3 is TGCGCCAGCAGCTTGGACAGGGTCCTCTCGCAGGGCTACACCTTC. Translation: CASSLDRVLSQGYTF.

The rearrangement uses TRBV28 and TRBJ1-2; TRBD1 aligns across 7 bases. The CDR3 length is 16 residues. V lost 2 bases to trimming and J lost 5 bases; unmatched junction nucleotides: 11. CDR1 is MDHEN and CDR2 is SYDVKM in the germline V gene. The CDR3 DNA is TGTGCCAGCAGTTTACGACAGGGCCTCATCGGGTATGGCTACACCTTC. Amino acids: CASSLRQGLIGYGYTF.

The chain carries TRBV6-6 and TRBJ2-7; maybe TRBD1 (6 bases). The CDR3 has 14 amino acids. Germline CDR1 MNHNY, CDR2 SVGAGI (reference sequence). V gave up 2 bases and J gave up 2 bases, with 10 bases separating them. CDR3 loop: CASSYRGQPYEQYF. The CDR3 DNA sequence: TGTGCCAGCAGTTACCGAGGACAGCCCTACGAGCAGTACTTC.

The genes are TRBV18 and TRBJ1-1; perhaps TRBD1 as D (5 bases). The CDR3 has 15 amino acids. Germline values: CDR1 KGHSH, CDR2 LQKENI. V was clipped by 2 bases and J by 1 base, with 11 bases between them. CDR3: CASSPLGGENTEAFF. For the CDR3, the DNA is TGTGCCAGCTCACCATTGGGGGGAGAGAACACTGAAGCTTTCTTT.

The genes are TRBV6-5 and TRBJ1-2, with TRBD1 identical over 7 bases. After removal of 6 bases from V and 2 bases from J, the junction contained 9 bases not matched to a gene. The CDR3 is 15 residues long. From germline, CDR1 is MNHEY and CDR2 SVGAGI. Written as DNA, the CDR3 is TGTGCCAGCAGATGGTCGGGACAGCCAAACTATGGCTACACCTTC. Amino acids: CASRWSGQPNYGYTF.

The rearrangement links TRBV9 to TRBJ2-7; the D is unclear. Germline V gives CDR1 SGDLS, CDR2 YYNGEE. The CDR3 consists of 14 residues. Deletions cut 6 bases from V and 3 bases from J, with 16 bases between. The CDR3, as DNA: TGTGCCAGCACCCTTGGCCAGCCGGGCTACGAGCAGTACTTC. Amino acid sequence: CASTLGQPGYEQYF. The full variable domain, in which reference TRBV9 and TRBJ2-7 provide the parts outside the CDR3, is DSGVTQTPKHLITATGQRVTLRCSPRSGDLSVYWYQQSLDQGLQFLIQYYNGEERAKGNILERFSAQQFPDLHSELNLSSLELGDSALYFCASTLGQPGYEQYFGPGTRLTVT.

The genes are TRBV19 and TRBJ1-4; 7 bases align to TRBD1. V lost 8 bases and J lost 6; bases outside the gene matches: 9. CDR1 is LNHDA and CDR2 is SQIVND in the germline V gene (reference sequence). The CDR3 contains 14 residues. CDR3 protein: CASSIGQEYEKLFF. Here the CDR3 DNA reads TGTGCCAGTTCCATTGGACAGGAGTATGAAAAACTGTTTTTT.